This T cell receptor (beta chain) originates from a study of T cells after yellow fever vaccination. For TCR, cDNA came from 5'RACE template switching, which added a universal primer site and UMIs. TCRdb analysed the 5' RACE reads with MiXCR anew, one entry per CDR3 protein. The sample comprises more than 120,000 distinct CDR3 sequences, 7.7% of which are singletons, and approximately 0.78% rests with the top ten. V shed 4 bases, J shed 0 bases, and the junction held 6 bases outside the gene matches. The germline V gene encodes CDR1 SGHTA and CDR2 FQGNSA. The CDR3 has 17 amino acids. This clonotype appeared many times.

This chain joins TRBV7-2 and TRBJ1-1; 12 bases fit TRBD1. The sample in question was CD4+ T cells sorted from PBMCs, obtained 5 days after the yellow fever booster vaccination. This sequence originates from a young man who received the YFV17D yellow fever vaccine. CDR3 DNA: TGTGCCAGCAGCTGGGCCGGGACAGGGGGCTTGAACACTGAAGCTTTCTTT. It specifies CASSWAGTGGLNTEAFF.